This T cell receptor beta chain was retrieved from a study of type 1 and type 2 diabetes patients (dated by TCRdb to 2015 to 2016). In the study overall: The cohort comprised about ten type 1 diabetes patients, a few type 2 diabetes patients and roughly 6 nondiabetic controls recruited in China. Sequencing of the TCRbeta libraries was paired-end and was performed on Illumina HiSeq 2000 or MiSeq instruments. For the type 1 diabetes patients, the type 2 diabetes patients acted as a disease comparison group. Across the study, CD4+ and CD8+ T cells were positively selected from PBMCs using CD4 or CD8 MicroBeads on MACS columns. Similar V gene usage was observed when approximately 20-cycle and roughly 25-cycle amplification were compared, suggesting similar primer efficiencies and random PCR bias. A total of fewer than 20 million paired-end reads were generated across the whole study. TCRbeta repertoires were profiled by high-throughput sequencing in the study to compare type 1 diabetes, type 2 diabetes and nondiabetic individuals.

Every diabetic patient fulfilled standard classification criteria for type 1 or type 2 diabetes, and glucose and C-peptide were measured using WHO-recommended methods. Exclusion applied to any donor with other autoimmune diseases or infections within the previous four weeks. About 9.4 milliliters of peripheral blood were drawn from each participant. PBMCs were isolated with LymphoPrep density separation. What the work shows at the level of the full study, not this receptor alone: Type 2 diabetes repertoires showed high diversity, significantly greater than type 1 diabetes repertoires in both CD4+ and CD8+ T cells. Type 2 diabetes and control samples had highly correlated V and J gene usage patterns, with the correlation between samples averaging roughly 0.97. Since just a limited number of T2D and control samples were sequenced, some T1D-only HECs might also appear in more T2D or control samples. Age and gender were not matched between study groups, possibly biasing interpretation. Only a few highly-expanded CD4+ clones (median one) were found in type 2 diabetes patients, and these clones made up a median about 3.7% of reads.

As to this clonotype: What this receptor recognizes is not known. It has no much larger one-base neighbor in the sample; base qualities were not kept.

Trimmed from V: 5 bases; trimmed from J: 4 bases; junction bases lacking a gene match: 10. CDR1 is given as LNHDA and CDR2 as SQIVND, both from the germline V gene (reference sequence). Inclusive of the bounding cysteine and phenylalanine, the CDR3 is 15 residues long. Just the 45-base CDR3 DNA is kept, in frame starting at base 1. Sequencing used an Illumina MiSeq. Genomic DNA from sorted T cell subsets was used as template for TCRbeta CDR3 amplification. The TCRbeta CDR3 region was amplified by multiplex PCR using 30 forward and 13 reverse primers. AMPure XP beads were used to purify the PCR products, after which a second roughly 26-cycle PCR added indices and adaptors. Before sequencing, the QIAquick Gel Extraction Kit was used to gel-purify the libraries. As for the authors' bioinformatics: Paired-end reads were merged using FLASH and were aligned with IgBLAST to IMGT V, D and J germline references. After reads whose alignment identity to germline references fell below 70% were discarded, about 10 million reads remained study-wide. Following IMGT definitions, CDR3 boundaries, reading frame and productivity were assigned. Highly-expanded clones were defined as clones making up 1% or more of reads, and normalized Shannon entropy was used to measure diversity. Unpaired two-tailed t-tests were used to test for differences in Shannon entropy between groups. TCRdb passed the public sequencing reads through fastp at Q25 and MiXCR, retaining productive beta sequences. Rows are combined by CDR3 protein, so each entry shows the most common genes and DNA. In this record, the V and J calls reflect TCRdb's handling and not the investigators' own analysis. This sample is represented by a few hundred thousand distinct CDR3 sequences; approximately 50% of them were singletons. Approximately 14% of the sample is in the top ten clones.

Sample: peripheral blood mononuclear cells (PBMCs). This clonotype was sampled from a man aged 18 to 30 with type 2 diabetes. The chain joins TRBV19 to TRBJ2-7, with 8 junctional bases fitting TRBD1. The CDR3 sequence is CASSPGTGYLYEQYF. The nucleotides read TGTGCCAGTAGTCCCGGGACAGGCTATCTTTACGAGCAGTACTTC.